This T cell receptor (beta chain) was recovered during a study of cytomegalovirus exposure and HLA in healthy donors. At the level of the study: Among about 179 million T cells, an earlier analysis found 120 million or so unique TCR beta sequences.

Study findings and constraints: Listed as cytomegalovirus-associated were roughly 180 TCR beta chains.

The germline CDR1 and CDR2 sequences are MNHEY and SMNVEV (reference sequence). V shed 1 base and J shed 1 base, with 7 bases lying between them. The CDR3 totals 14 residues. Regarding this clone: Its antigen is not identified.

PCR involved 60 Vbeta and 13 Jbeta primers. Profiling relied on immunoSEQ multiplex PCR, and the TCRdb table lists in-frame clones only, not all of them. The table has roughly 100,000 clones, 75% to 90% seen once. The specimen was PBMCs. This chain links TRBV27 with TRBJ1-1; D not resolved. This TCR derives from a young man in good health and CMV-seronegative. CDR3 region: CASSLFTGNTEAFF. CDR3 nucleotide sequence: TGTGCCAGCAGTTTATTCACTGGGAACACTGAAGCTTTCTTT.